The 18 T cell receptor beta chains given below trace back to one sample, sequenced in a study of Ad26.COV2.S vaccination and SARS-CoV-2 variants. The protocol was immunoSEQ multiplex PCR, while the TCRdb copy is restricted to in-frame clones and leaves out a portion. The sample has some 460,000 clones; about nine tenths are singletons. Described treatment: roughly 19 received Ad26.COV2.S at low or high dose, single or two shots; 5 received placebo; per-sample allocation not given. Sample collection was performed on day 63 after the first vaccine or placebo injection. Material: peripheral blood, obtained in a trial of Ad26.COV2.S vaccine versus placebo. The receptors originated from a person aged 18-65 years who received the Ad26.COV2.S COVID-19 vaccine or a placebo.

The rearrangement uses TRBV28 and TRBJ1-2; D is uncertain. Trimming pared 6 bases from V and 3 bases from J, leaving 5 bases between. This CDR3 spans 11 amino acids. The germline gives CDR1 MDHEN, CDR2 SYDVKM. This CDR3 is CASSSYYGYTF. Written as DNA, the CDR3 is TGTGCCAGCAGCTCGTACTATGGCTACACCTTC.

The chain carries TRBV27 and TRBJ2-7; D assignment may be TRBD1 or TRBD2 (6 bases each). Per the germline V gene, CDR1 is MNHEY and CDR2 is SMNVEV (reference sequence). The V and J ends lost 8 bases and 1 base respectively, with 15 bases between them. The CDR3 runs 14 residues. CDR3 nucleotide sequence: TGTGCCAGCTCTATGGGGGGCACTTCCTACGAGCAGTACTTC. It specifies CASSMGGTSYEQYF.

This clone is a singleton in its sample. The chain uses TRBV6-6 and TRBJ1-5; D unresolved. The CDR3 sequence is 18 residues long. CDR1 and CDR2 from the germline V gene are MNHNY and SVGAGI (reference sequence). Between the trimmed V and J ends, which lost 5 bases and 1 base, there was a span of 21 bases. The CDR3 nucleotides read TGTGCCAGCAGTCCCCTTGGGCACCTCCCGGGAAGCAATCAGCCCCAGCATTTT. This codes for CASSPLGHLPGSNQPQHF.

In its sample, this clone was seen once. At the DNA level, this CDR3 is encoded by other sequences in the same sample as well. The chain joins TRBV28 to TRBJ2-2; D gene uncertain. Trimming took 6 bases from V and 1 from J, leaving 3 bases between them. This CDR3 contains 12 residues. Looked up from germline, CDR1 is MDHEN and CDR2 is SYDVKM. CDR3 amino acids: CASSLNTGELFF. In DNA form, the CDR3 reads TGTGCCAGCAGCTTGAACACCGGGGAGCTGTTTTTT. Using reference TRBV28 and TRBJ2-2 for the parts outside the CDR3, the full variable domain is DVKVTQSSRYLVKRTGEKVFLECVQDMDHENMFWYRQDPGLGLRLIYFSYDVKMKEKGDIPEGYSVSREKKERFSLILESASTNQTSMYLCASSLNTGELFFGEGSRLTVL.

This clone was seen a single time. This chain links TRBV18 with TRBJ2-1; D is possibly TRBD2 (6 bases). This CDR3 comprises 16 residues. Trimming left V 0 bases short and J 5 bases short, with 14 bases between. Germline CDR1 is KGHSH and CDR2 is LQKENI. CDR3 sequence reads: CASSPPSTGDNNEQFF. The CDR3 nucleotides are TGTGCCAGCTCACCACCGTCGACGGGAGACAACAATGAGCAGTTCTTC.

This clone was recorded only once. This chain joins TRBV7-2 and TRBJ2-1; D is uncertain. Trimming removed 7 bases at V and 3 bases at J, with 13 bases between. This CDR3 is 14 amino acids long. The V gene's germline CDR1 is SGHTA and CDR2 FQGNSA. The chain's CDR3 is CASTPSVGYNEQFF. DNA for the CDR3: TGTGCCAGCACACCAAGCGTTGGCTACAATGAGCAGTTCTTC.

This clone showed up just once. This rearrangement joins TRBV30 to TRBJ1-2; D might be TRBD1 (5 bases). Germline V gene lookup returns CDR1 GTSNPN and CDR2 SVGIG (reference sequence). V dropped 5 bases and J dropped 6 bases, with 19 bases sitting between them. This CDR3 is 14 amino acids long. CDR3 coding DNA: TGTGCCTGGTTCAGAACCGGGACGGATAATGGCTACACCTTC. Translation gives CAWFRTGTDNGYTF.

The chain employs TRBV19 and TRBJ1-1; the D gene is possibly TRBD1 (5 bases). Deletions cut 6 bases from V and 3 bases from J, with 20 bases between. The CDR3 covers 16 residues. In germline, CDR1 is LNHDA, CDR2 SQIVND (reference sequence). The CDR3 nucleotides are TGTGCCAGTAGCCAGTCGGACATAGGGTTAGACACTGAAGCTTTCTTT. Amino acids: CASSQSDIGLDTEAFF.

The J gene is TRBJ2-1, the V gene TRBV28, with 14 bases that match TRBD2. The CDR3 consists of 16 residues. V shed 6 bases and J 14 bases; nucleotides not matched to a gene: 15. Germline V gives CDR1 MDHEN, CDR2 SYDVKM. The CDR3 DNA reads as TGTGCCAGCAGCTTCCTGACCGGGACTAGCGGGAGCCTGGAGTTCTTC. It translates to CASSFLTGTSGSLEFF.

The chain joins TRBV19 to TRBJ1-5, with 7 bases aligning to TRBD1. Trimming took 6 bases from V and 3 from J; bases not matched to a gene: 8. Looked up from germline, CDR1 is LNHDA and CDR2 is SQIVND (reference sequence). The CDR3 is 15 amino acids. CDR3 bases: TGTGCCAGTAGGGGGGACAGAATCTTCAATCAGCCCCAGCATTTT. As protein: CASRGDRIFNQPQHF.

The CDR3, as DNA: TGCGCCAGCAAACGGGGGACTGGACCCAATGAGCAGTTCTTC. This codes for CASKRGTGPNEQFF. V and J are TRBV5-1 and TRBJ2-1, with D possibly matching TRBD2 (6 bases). Germline V gene data show CDR1 as SGHRS and CDR2 as YFSETQ. The V end was cut by 6 bases, the J end by 6 bases, with 16 bases between. There are 14 residues in the CDR3. The entire variable domain, with the rest obtained from reference TRBV5-1 and TRBJ2-1, is as follows: KAGVTQTPRYLIKTRGQQVTLSCSPISGHRSVSWYQQTPGQGLQFLFEYFSETQRNKGNFPGRFSGRQFSNSRSEMNVSTLELGDSALYLCASKRGTGPNEQFFGPGTRLTVL.

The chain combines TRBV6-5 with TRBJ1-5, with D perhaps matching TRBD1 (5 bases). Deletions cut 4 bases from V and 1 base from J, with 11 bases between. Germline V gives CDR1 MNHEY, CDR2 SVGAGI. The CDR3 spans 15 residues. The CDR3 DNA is TGTGCCAGCAGTTCCCAGTGGGGCAGCAATCAGCCCCAGCATTTT. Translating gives CASSSQWGSNQPQHF.

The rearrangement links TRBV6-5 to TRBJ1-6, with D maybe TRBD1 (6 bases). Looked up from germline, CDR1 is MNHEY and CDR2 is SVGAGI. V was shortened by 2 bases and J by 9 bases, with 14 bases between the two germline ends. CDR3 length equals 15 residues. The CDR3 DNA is TGTGCCAGCAGTTACGTACAGGGTGGTAGTTCACCCCTCCACTTT. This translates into CASSYVQGGSSPLHF.

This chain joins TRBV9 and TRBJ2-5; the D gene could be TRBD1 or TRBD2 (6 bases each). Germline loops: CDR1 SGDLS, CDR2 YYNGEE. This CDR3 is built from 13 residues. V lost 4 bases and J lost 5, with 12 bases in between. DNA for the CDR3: TGTGCCAGCAGCCCAGTAGGGGGGGAGACCCAGTACTTC. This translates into CASSPVGGETQYF.

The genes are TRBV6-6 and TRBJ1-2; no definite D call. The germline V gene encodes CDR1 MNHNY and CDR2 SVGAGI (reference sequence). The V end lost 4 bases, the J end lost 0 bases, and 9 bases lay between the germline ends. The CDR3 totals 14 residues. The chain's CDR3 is CASSLTPSNYGYTF. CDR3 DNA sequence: TGTGCCAGCAGTTTGACACCCTCTAACTATGGCTACACCTTC.

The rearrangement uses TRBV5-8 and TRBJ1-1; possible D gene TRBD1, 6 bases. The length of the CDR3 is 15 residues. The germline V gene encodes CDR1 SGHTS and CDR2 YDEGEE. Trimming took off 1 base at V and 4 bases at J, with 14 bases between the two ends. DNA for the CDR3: TGTGCCAGCAGCTTGACCCTCTCAGGGGCCACTGAAGCTTTCTTT. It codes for CASSLTLSGATEAFF.

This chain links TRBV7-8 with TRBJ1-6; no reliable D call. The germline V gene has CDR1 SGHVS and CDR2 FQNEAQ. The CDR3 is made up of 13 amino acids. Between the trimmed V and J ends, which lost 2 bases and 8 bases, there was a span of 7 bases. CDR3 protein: CASSLFEDSPLHF. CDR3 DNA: TGTGCCAGCAGCTTATTCGAGGATTCACCCCTCCACTTT. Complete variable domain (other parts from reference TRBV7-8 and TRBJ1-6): GAGVSQSPRYKVAKRGQDVALRCDPISGHVSLFWYQQALGQGPEFLTYFQNEAQLDKSGLPSDRFFAERPEGSVSTLKIQRTQQEDSAVYLCASSLFEDSPLHFGNGTRLTVT.

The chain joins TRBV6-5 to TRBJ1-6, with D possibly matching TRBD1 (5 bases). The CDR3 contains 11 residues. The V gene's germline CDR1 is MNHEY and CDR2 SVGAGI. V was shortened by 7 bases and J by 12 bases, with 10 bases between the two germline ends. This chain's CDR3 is CASTAGGPLHF. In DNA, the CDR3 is TGTGCCAGCACCGCCGGGGGACCCCTCCACTTT.